This T cell receptor (beta chain) originates from a study of T cells in tumors after PD-1 blockade. Profiled with immunoSEQ multiplex PCR; TCRdb holds only in-frame clones, not every one. The sample includes about 33,000 clones, roughly 73% of them seen just once. Germline V gene lookup returns CDR1 LNHDA and CDR2 SQIVND (reference sequence). This CDR3 has 15 residues. The V end was cut by 4 bases, the J end by 7 bases, with 20 bases between. This clone was recorded only once. The rearrangement joins TRBV19 to TRBJ2-7; D perhaps matches TRBD2 (6 bases). The source of this sequence is a human donor with basal cell carcinoma. Material: PBMCs, obtained before anti-PD-1 treatment. The CDR3 protein is CASSKESGRTREQYF. The DNA for the CDR3 is TGTGCCAGTAGTAAAGAGTCCGGGAGAACGCGAGAGCAGTACTTC.